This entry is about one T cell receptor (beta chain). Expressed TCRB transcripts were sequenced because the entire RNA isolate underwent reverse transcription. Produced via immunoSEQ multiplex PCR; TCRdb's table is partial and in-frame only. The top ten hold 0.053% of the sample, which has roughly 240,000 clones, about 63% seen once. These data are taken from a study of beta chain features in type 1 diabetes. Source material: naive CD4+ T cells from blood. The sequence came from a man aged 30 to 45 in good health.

CDR3 coding DNA: TGTGCCAGCAGTGAATTAGGGACTAGCGGGAGGCGGGTAAATGAGCAGTTCTTC. This encodes CASSELGTSGRRVNEQFF. The rearrangement joins TRBV25-1 to TRBJ2-1; 15 nucleotides agree with TRBD2. The CDR3 is made up of 18 amino acids. The germline CDR1 and CDR2 sequences are MGHDK and SYGVNS. Trimming removed 1 base from V and 7 bases from J; junction bases left unmatched: 8.